The T cell receptor (beta chain) described here comes from a study of T cells expressing NK-cell markers. Study details: Sorted CD3+CD56+NKG2C+, CD3+CD56+NKG2C- and CD3+CD56-NKG2C+ T-cell subsets were beta-chain profiled. One of the eight sequenced donors was seronegative, whereas the other seven were HCMV-seropositive.

The CDR3 runs to 13 residues. Germline assignment: CDR1 SGHTA and CDR2 FQGNSA. With UMIs, 5'RACE template switching was used to make TCR beta cDNA. TCRdb reprocessed the 5' RACE reads and stores each CDR3 protein as one record, lacking DNA. The ten top clones account for around 0.42%, within a sample of more than 250,000 distinct CDR3 sequences. Sequencing used blood T cells: a sorted CD56 or NKG2C T cell subset, CD4+ or CD8+ T cells, or bulk PBMC T cells (not recorded which). The sequence came from a man between 18 and 35 years old in good health. V is TRBV7-2 and J is TRBJ1-1. This CDR3 reads CASSSDRDTEAFF.